This TCR beta chain derives from a study of response to subunit inactivated influenza vaccine. From germline, CDR1 is SGHRS and CDR2 YFSETQ. The CDR3 loop spans 13 amino acids. V was shortened by 0 bases and J by 1 base, with 4 bases between the two germline ends. Study results and caveats: Authors suggested each seasonal flu vaccination may recruit only limited numbers of new T cells.

TCRdb re-called the RT-PCR reads through MiXCR, storing one row per CDR3 protein. The repertoire holds about half a million distinct CDR3 sequences, about a tenth seen once, with 9.5% to 15% in the top ten. This clonotype has more than one count but fewer than ten. Its antigen is as yet unknown. Sequencing used PBMCs from blood, obtained roughly 45 days after vaccination. The receptor was derived from a man aged 50 to 60 who received an inactivated influenza vaccine. This rearrangement joins TRBV5-1 to TRBJ1-1; D is uncertain. The CDR3 nucleotides are TGCGCCAGCAGCTTGGAAGCGAACACTGAAGCTTTCTTT. It yields the protein CASSLEANTEAFF. Full variable domain (rest looked up from reference TRBV5-1 and TRBJ1-1): KAGVTQTPRYLIKTRGQQVTLSCSPISGHRSVSWYQQTPGQGLQFLFEYFSETQRNKGNFPGRFSGRQFSNSRSEMNVSTLELGDSALYLCASSLEANTEAFFGQGTRLTVV.